These 21 T cell receptor beta chains were sequenced from one sample in a study of cytomegalovirus exposure and HLA in healthy donors. PCR amplification relied on 60 Vbeta primers (plus 13 Jbeta primers). Here immunoSEQ multiplex PCR was the method, and the copy in TCRdb shows in-frame clones only, minus some. The table has approximately 150,000 clones, approximately 76% seen once. The sample consisted of PBMCs. The receptors were gathered from a man in his 60s in good health and CMV-seronegative.

The chain employs TRBV27 and TRBJ2-7; 7 bases line up with TRBD2. V trimming: 2 bases; J trimming: 0 bases; junction bases outside the gene matches: 10. The CDR3 length is 17 residues. Germline V lookup: CDR1 MNHEY, CDR2 SMNVEV (reference sequence). This chain's CDR3 is CASSLRIGTTSSYEQYF. The CDR3 DNA is TGTGCCAGCAGTTTACGAATAGGGACTACGAGCTCCTACGAGCAGTACTTC.

V usage is TRBV14 and J usage is TRBJ2-3; 8 bases match TRBD2. CDR1 and CDR2 (germline): SGHDN, FVKESK. V dropped 4 bases and J dropped 4; count of bases not matched to a gene: 7. The CDR3 has 15 residues. The CDR3 loop reads CASSLSGEGADTQYF. In nucleotides, the CDR3 is TGTGCCAGCAGCCTTAGCGGGGAGGGCGCAGATACGCAGTATTTT.

The chain is built from TRBV4-3 and TRBJ1-2; weak D call: TRBD1 (6 bases). CDR3 length equals 14 residues. CDR1 and CDR2 from the germline V gene are LGHNA and YSLEER. Deletions cut 4 bases from V and 5 bases from J, with 14 bases between. CDR3 amino acids: CASSPDSAQYGYTF. CDR3 nucleotides: TGCGCCAGCAGCCCGGACAGTGCGCAATATGGCTACACCTTC.

The V gene is TRBV9, the J gene TRBJ2-5; 8 nucleotides align to TRBD1. The J call may be mistaken, given a closer DNA end match to TRBJ2-7. Germline CDR1 reads SGDLS; CDR2 reads YYNGEE. CDR3 length: 15 amino acids. Written as DNA, the CDR3 is TGTGCCAGCAGCGTACAGGGGGCAGGGTTGGGCGAGCAGTACTTC. It encodes CASSVQGAGLGEQYF.

The V call is TRBV28, the J call TRBJ1-5, with TRBD1 identical over 10 bases. Germline loops: CDR1 MDHEN, CDR2 SYDVKM. The CDR3 totals 15 residues. The ends lost 5 bases at V and 7 bases at J; junction bases unmatched: 8. The CDR3 loop is CASSPSGTGAQPQHF. The CDR3 DNA follows: TGTGCCAGCAGTCCAAGCGGGACAGGGGCCCAGCCCCAGCATTTT.

V and J are TRBV28 and TRBJ1-1; 7 bases align to TRBD1. J lost 6 bases, V lost 3 bases, and 13 bases had no gene match. Per germline, CDR1 MDHEN and CDR2 SYDVKM. The CDR3 is 16 amino acids. This CDR3 reads CASSLSRGAASAEAFF. The CDR3 nucleotides are TGTGCCAGCAGTTTGTCCAGGGGGGCGGCGAGCGCTGAAGCTTTCTTT.

The V call is TRBV5-1, the J call TRBJ1-2; 7 bases align to TRBD1. V lost 0 bases, J lost 8 bases, and 7 bases stayed unmatched. The CDR3 length is 14 residues. In germline, CDR1 is SGHRS, CDR2 YFSETQ. CDR3 sequence reads: CASSLDRGTEGYTF. In DNA form, the CDR3 reads TGCGCCAGCAGCTTGGACAGGGGTACGGAAGGCTACACCTTC.

This clone showed up just a few times. The CDR3 spells CASSQALTSSVPGELFF. CDR3 DNA sequence: TGTGCCAGCAGCCAAGCCCTGACTAGCAGTGTCCCCGGGGAGCTGTTTTTT. The gene calls are TRBV14 and TRBJ2-2; 7 nucleotides align to TRBD2. V lost 1 base to trimming and J lost 6 bases; unmatched junction nucleotides: 11. The germline V gene encodes CDR1 SGHDN and CDR2 FVKESK. The CDR3 is 17 residues long.

In this sample, this clone turned up a few times. In DNA, the CDR3 is TGTGCCAGCAGCTTTACCGGGACAGGGGCAGATACGCAGTATTTT. Its translation is CASSFTGTGADTQYF. The chain employs TRBV7-3 and TRBJ2-3, with 10 bases matching TRBD1. The J segment lost 4 bases and the V segment lost 3 bases, leaving 4 bases of the junction unmatched. Per germline, CDR1 SGHTA and CDR2 FQGTGA. The CDR3 sequence is 15 residues long.

The chain has TRBV5-1 and TRBJ1-1; weak D call: TRBD1 (6 bases). V was clipped by 2 bases and J by 5 bases, with 16 bases between them. The CDR3 is made up of 15 amino acids. Looked up from germline, CDR1 is SGHRS and CDR2 is YFSETQ. DNA of the CDR3: TGCGCCAGCAGCTTTGGGGGGGGCGAAGGGACTGAAGCTTTCTTT. It specifies CASSFGGGEGTEAFF.

This chain connects TRBV25-1 to TRBJ2-1; D is uncertain. The CDR3 runs 15 residues. Germline lookup yields CDR1 MGHDK and CDR2 SYGVNS. V lost 2 bases, J lost 0 bases, and 8 bases lay in between. The CDR3 sequence: CASSEDSSSYNEQFF. In DNA, the CDR3 is TGTGCCAGCAGTGAAGACTCTAGCTCCTACAATGAGCAGTTCTTC.

The chain has TRBV5-1 and TRBJ2-7; D possibly corresponds to TRBD1 (6 bases). Trimming cost V 6 bases and J 0 bases, with 16 bases left between them. Germline lookup yields CDR1 SGHRS and CDR2 YFSETQ. The CDR3 consists of 15 residues. The CDR3 region has the DNA TGCGCCAGCAATGTGGGACATCTGAGCTCCTACGAGCAGTACTTC. Translated: CASNVGHLSSYEQYF.

A word on this clone: Other nucleotide sequences in the sample specify the same CDR3. This rearrangement joins TRBV7-2 to TRBJ2-1; tentatively, D is TRBD2 (6 bases). CDR3 length equals 15 residues. The V end lost 5 bases, the J end lost 0 bases, and 11 bases lay between the germline ends. Germline V gene lookup returns CDR1 SGHTA and CDR2 FQGNSA. The CDR3 bases are TGTGCCAGCAGCCCAGCGGGTAGCTCCTACAATGAGCAGTTCTTC. Translating gives CASSPAGSSYNEQFF.

This sequence joins TRBV7-7 and TRBJ1-1, with D possibly matching TRBD1 (6 bases). This CDR3 is built from 18 residues. The V and J ends lost 7 bases and 7 bases respectively, with 31 bases between them. Germline CDR1 is SSHAT and CDR2 is FNYEAQ (reference sequence). CDR3 DNA sequence: TGTGCCAGCACCAAAAATTTCCCCTCCGACAGGTGTGATGGTGAAGCTTTCTTT. It yields the protein CASTKNFPSDRCDGEAFF.

The V call is TRBV19, the J call TRBJ1-2; no reliable D call. V was shortened by 0 bases and J by 4 bases, with 3 bases between the two germline ends. Germline-derived CDR1 and CDR2 are LNHDA and SQIVND (reference sequence). The CDR3 is 12 amino acids. The CDR3 DNA reads as TGTGCCAGTAGTATAGACATCTATGGCTACACCTTC. As protein: CASSIDIYGYTF. Full variable domain (rest looked up from reference TRBV19 and TRBJ1-2): DGGITQSPKYLFRKEGQNVTLSCEQNLNHDAMYWYRQDPGQGLRLIYYSQIVNDFQKGDIAEGYSVSREKKESFPLTVTSAQKNPTAFYLCASSIDIYGYTFGSGTRLTVV.

In this sample, this clone turned up a few times. This sequence joins TRBV11-3 and TRBJ2-3; TRBD2 matches at 14 bases. Trimming took 5 bases from V and 8 from J; bases not matched to a gene: 6. CDR1 SGHNT and CDR2 YENEEA come from the germline V gene. The CDR3 totals 15 residues. The CDR3 region is CASSRGTSGSSTQYF. CDR3 nucleotide sequence: TGTGCCAGCAGCCGCGGGACTAGCGGGAGTAGTACGCAGTATTTT.

The chain recombines TRBV19 with TRBJ2-3; 9 bases fit TRBD1. V lost 6 bases, J lost 6 bases, and 7 bases stayed unmatched. Germline V CDR1 and CDR2: LNHDA, SQIVND (reference sequence). There are 14 residues in the CDR3. CDR3 DNA: TGTGCCAGTAGCATAACAGGGGGCTTTGATACGCAGTATTTT. It specifies CASSITGGFDTQYF. The full variable domain, in which reference TRBV19 and TRBJ2-3 provide the parts outside the CDR3, is DGGITQSPKYLFRKEGQNVTLSCEQNLNHDAMYWYRQDPGQGLRLIYYSQIVNDFQKGDIAEGYSVSREKKESFPLTVTSAQKNPTAFYLCASSITGGFDTQYFGPGTRLTVL.

This clone was picked up one time. The rearrangement links TRBV12-5 to TRBJ2-1, with TRBD2 matching 10 bases. This CDR3 comprises 17 residues. CDR1 is LGHNT and CDR2 is FRNRAP in the germline V gene. J gave up 5 bases and V 2 bases, and 9 bases lay outside the gene matches. This CDR3 is CASGLPTASGRNNEQFF. The CDR3, as DNA: TGTGCTAGTGGTTTGCCAACCGCTAGCGGGAGAAACAATGAGCAGTTCTTC.

This clone appeared a single time. The chain combines TRBV4-2 with TRBJ2-3, with D hard to call. The V gene's germline CDR1 is LGHNA and CDR2 YNFKEQ. The CDR3 is 15 amino acids. The V end lost 0 bases, the J end lost 2 bases, and 9 bases lay between the germline ends. The CDR3 loop reads CASSQDIVTTDTQYF. CDR3 nucleotide sequence: TGTGCCAGCAGCCAAGACATAGTAACCACAGATACGCAGTATTTT.

The J gene is TRBJ1-1, the V gene TRBV7-9, with a possible D match to TRBD1 (6 bases). The CDR3 contains 14 residues. V lost 5 bases to trimming and J lost 1 base, with 11 bases between them. Germline lookup yields CDR1 SEHNR and CDR2 FQNEAQ (reference sequence). For the CDR3, the DNA is TGTGCCAGCAGCCTAGTAGGGGGGAACACTGAAGCTTTCTTT. Its translation is CASSLVGGNTEAFF.

The table lists this clone with a count of one. The chain is built from TRBV4-3 and TRBJ2-2; TRBD2 agrees at 11 bases. The ends lost 4 bases at V and 2 bases at J; junction bases unmatched: 6. CDR3 length equals 17 residues. Germline-derived CDR1 and CDR2 are LGHNA and YSLEER. Here the CDR3 DNA reads TGCGCCAGCAGCCTTTCGGGACTAGCGGTAAACACCGGGGAGCTGTTTTTT. It specifies CASSLSGLAVNTGELFF.